The rows below give T cell receptor beta chains drawn from one sample of a study of shared clonotypes between healthy human individuals. Assay used: immunoSEQ multiplex PCR; TCRdb lists only in-frame clones, some missing. The sample has 300,000 to 350,000 clones, more than 60% seen once. Sample: memory CD4+ T cells sorted from blood. These receptors came from a man aged 25-45 years in good health. Each CDR3 is given with its conserved first and last residue. The order of the fields is J gene, V gene, CDR3 protein.

TRBJ1-5	TRBV19	CASSSLAGQRINSNQPQHF
TRBJ2-1	TRBV7-6	CASSLLWGNEQFF
TRBJ2-2	TRBV27	CASQREWGGELFF
TRBJ2-7	TRBV7-2	CASSWGDRGRSYEQYF
TRBJ2-7	TRBV5-1	CASSLDGLAGATLDF
TRBJ2-5	TRBV5-1	CASSFVGEDTQYF
TRBJ2-7	TRBV30	CAWSVADYEQYF
TRBJ2-3	TRBV9	CASSVGNTDTQYF
TRBJ1-1	TRBV6-1	CASSRRTGDAEAFF
TRBJ2-1	TRBV11-2	CASSLEGVEHNEQFF
TRBJ2-7	TRBV7-9	CASSPAAKNSYEQYF
TRBJ2-1	TRBV5-4	CASRSGTSGSLEQFF
TRBJ1-5	TRBV7-8	CASSLALRGSNQPQHF
TRBJ1-2	TRBV30	CAWSVRYGRYGYTF
TRBJ1-5	TRBV6-1	CASSESLYQPQHF
TRBJ2-2	TRBV2	CASRQDRGYTGELFF
TRBJ1-5	TRBV19	CASLPTGLNNQPQHF
TRBJ2-3	TRBV19	CASSIMGGDTDTQYF
TRBJ2-1	TRBV10-3	CAISDIAGSGYNEQFF
TRBJ2-7	TRBV6-8	CASSYHGPISYEQYF
TRBJ2-7	TRBV11-3	CASSTGQGYEQYF
TRBJ1-1	TRBV19	CASTGRVTNTEAFF
TRBJ1-5	TRBV2	CASKEAWLSNQPQHF
TRBJ2-2	TRBV7-7	CASSLARSTGELFF
TRBJ2-7	TRBV18	CASSLTRGTQYEQYF
TRBJ2-2	TRBV9	CASSQDRGRSGELFF
TRBJ2-3	TRBV11-1	CASSPRTSGTDTDTQYF
TRBJ1-2	TRBV7-9	CASSPPRGRTGYTF
TRBJ1-2	TRBV5-1	CASSTWTGQGYGYTF
TRBJ2-7	TRBV7-8	CASSSTPGGYEQYF
TRBJ2-7	TRBV19	CASSRGNPSEQYF